This is a list of T cell receptor beta chains from one sample in a study of cytomegalovirus exposure and HLA in healthy donors. Profiling relied on immunoSEQ multiplex PCR, and the TCRdb table lists in-frame clones only, not all of them. The sample lists roughly 110,000 clones, less than 85% seen once, with roughly 3.6% in the top ten. The sequenced sample consisted of PBMCs. These receptors all come from a man in his 60s in good health and CMV-seronegative. Each CDR3 is given with its conserved first and last residue. The D gene is left open where the match is weak.

>TRBJ1-3|NA|TRBV7-2
CASSPENYQSGNTIYF
>TRBJ1-4|NA|TRBV7-2
CASRYRVRGKLFF
>TRBJ1-1|NA|TRBV7-9
CASSSGSMRGTEAFF
>TRBJ2-1|NA|TRBV5-6
CASTTGAGRPSEQFF
>TRBJ2-3|TRBD1|TRBV5-1
CASSPGTGEATQYF
>TRBJ1-3|TRBD1|TRBV13
CASSLIPGQGSSGNTIYF
>TRBJ1-1|TRBD1|TRBV5-3
CAREDRGVPRPEAFF
>TRBJ2-3|NA|TRBV7-2
CASRGSPGGVRGDTQYF
>TRBJ1-5|NA|TRBV30
CAWSFGWGLVTNQPQHF
>TRBJ1-6|TRBD1|TRBV29-1
CSVGQGANSPLHF
>TRBJ2-3|TRBD1|TRBV9
CASSVDVQGAADTQYF
>TRBJ2-6|NA|TRBV15
CATSTGQYVSGANVLTF
>TRBJ2-1|NA|TRBV5-1
CASSPETYNEQFF
>TRBJ1-1|NA|TRBV29-1
CSVHRDMNTEAFF
>TRBJ1-1|TRBD1|TRBV5-1
CASSSDRVGGTEAFF
>TRBJ1-5|TRBD1|TRBV30
CAWTQGANQPQHF
>TRBJ1-1|NA|TRBV6-5
CASSYSRRLNTEAFF
>TRBJ1-5|NA|TRBV19
CASSTHTPRAGDQPQHF
>TRBJ1-5|NA|TRBV2
CATQGSGNQPQHF
>TRBJ1-4|TRBD1|TRBV4-1
CASSQMPGQGNEKLFF
>TRBJ2-1|NA|TRBV2
CASSDARVNRFF
>TRBJ1-4|NA|TRBV7-2
CASSRGYTTNEKLFF
>TRBJ1-2|TRBD1|TRBV9
CASSGAGGRYGYTF
>TRBJ1-2|NA|TRBV11-2
CASSSPGTHSNYGYTF
>TRBJ1-1|TRBD1|TRBV7-2
CASRAPDRQGVEAFF
>TRBJ2-2|TRBD1|TRBV5-4
CASSLEGTGRPGELFF
>TRBJ2-6|NA|TRBV19
CASSPRQIYSGANVLTF
>TRBJ2-3|TRBD2|TRBV19
CASKQRGPIPTDTQYF
>TRBJ2-1|NA|TRBV7-9
CASSLGRKTSYNEQFF